A selection of T cell receptor beta chains follows, all from one sample in a study of blood T cell repertoires in COVID-19. Using immunoSEQ multiplex PCR, the repertoire was profiled, and TCRdb retains in-frame clones only, with some absent. The table has some 270,000 clones, around 90% seen once; the top ten hold 2.1%. The sample comprised peripheral blood. The receptors originated from a woman aged 60 to 75 with COVID-19, enrolled during active disease. The CDR3 runs from the conserved cysteine through the conserved F or W. A D gene is named only where the DNA matches it firmly. The size of a clone is reported for some rows only, either as once, few or many, or as a class for expanded clones.

CDR3aa	CDR3nt	v_gene	d_gene	j_gene	abundance	len
CASSLGEQLFYGYTF	TGTGCCAGCAGCTTGGGAGAGCAACTTTTCTATGGCTACACCTTC	TRBV5-8	.	TRBJ1-2	.	15
CASSYAGLANTGELFF	TGTGCCAGCAGTTACGCGGGACTAGCAAACACCGGGGAGCTGTTTTTT	TRBV6-2/TRBV6-3	TRBD2	TRBJ2-2	.	16
CASSLDSGQGYYGYTF	TGTGCCAGCAGCTTGGACTCGGGACAGGGGTACTATGGCTACACCTTC	TRBV7-2	TRBD1	TRBJ1-2	.	16
CSVEASGGVYNEQFF	TGCAGCGTTGAGGCTAGCGGGGGGGTCTACAATGAGCAGTTCTTC	TRBV29-1	TRBD2	TRBJ2-1	.	15
CASSAEAGYTF	TGCGCCAGCAGTGCTGAAGCTGGCTACACCTTC	TRBV5-1	.	TRBJ1-2	.	11
CASGAGQAVYEQYF	TGTGCCAGCGGTGCGGGACAGGCTGTATACGAGCAGTACTTC	TRBV2	TRBD1	TRBJ2-7	.	14
CASTRTGGMETQYF	TGCGCCAGCACCCGGACAGGGGGAATGGAGACCCAGTACTTC	TRBV5-1	TRBD1	TRBJ2-5	.	14
CASSVGGGHSYEQYF	TGTGCCAGCAGCGTAGGCGGGGGTCACTCCTACGAGCAGTACTTC	TRBV9	TRBD2	TRBJ2-7	.	15
CASKLGSNQPQHF	TGTGCCAGCAAGCTAGGTAGCAATCAGCCCCAGCATTTT	TRBV6-5	.	TRBJ1-5	.	13
CASSYTGEAKNIQYF	TGTGCCAGCAGTTACACAGGAGAAGCCAAAAACATTCAGTACTTC	TRBV6-2/TRBV6-3	.	TRBJ2-4	.	15
CASSSRTGEPQHF	TGTGCCAGCAGTTCCAGGACTGGTGAGCCCCAGCATTTT	TRBV6-4	.	TRBJ1-5	.	13
CASSLDGGDGNTIYF	TGCGCCAGCAGCCTGGACGGGGGAGATGGAAACACCATATATTTT	TRBV5-1	.	TRBJ1-3	.	15
CASSGSNQPQHF	TGTGCCAGTTCAGGGAGCAATCAGCCCCAGCATTTT	TRBV19	.	TRBJ1-5	.	12
CASSAGGPHEQYF	TGTGCCAGCAGTGCAGGAGGGCCCCACGAGCAGTACTTC	TRBV27	.	TRBJ2-7	.	13
CSVEVAGGRTDTQYF	TGCAGCGTTGAGGTAGCGGGGGGACGCACAGATACGCAGTATTTT	TRBV29-1	TRBD2	TRBJ2-3	.	15
CASSLGTSPAEAFF	TGTGCCAGCAGCTTGGGAACATCACCCGCTGAAGCTTTCTTT	TRBV5-6	.	TRBJ1-1	.	14
CASSHGSRGHRGIYEQYF	TGTGCCAGCAGCCACGGAAGCAGGGGCCATAGAGGGATCTACGAGCAGTACTTC	TRBV3-1/TRBV3-2	.	TRBJ2-7	.	18
CASSQVEGSNSPLHF	TGCGCCAGCAGCCAAGTTGAGGGCTCCAATTCACCCCTCCACTTT	TRBV4-1	.	TRBJ1-6	.	15
CASRAPSGNEQFF	TGTGCCAGCAGGGCCCCTAGCGGTAATGAGCAGTTCTTC	TRBV28	TRBD2	TRBJ2-1	.	13
CASSLGSLDRNTIYF	TGTGCCAGCAGCTTGGGATCCCTTGACAGAAACACCATATATTTT	TRBV5-6	.	TRBJ1-3	few	15
CASSQEDREHYGYTF	TGTGCCAGCAGCCAAGAAGACAGGGAGCACTATGGCTACACCTTC	TRBV4-2	TRBD1	TRBJ1-2	.	15
CASSLALGGTHTEAFF	TGTGCCAGCAGCTTAGCGCTTGGAGGTACGCACACTGAAGCTTTCTTT	TRBV7-2	.	TRBJ1-1	.	16
CASRQGLVFTDTQYF	TGTGCCAGCAGGCAGGGGTTAGTCTTTACAGATACGCAGTATTTT	TRBV6-6	.	TRBJ2-3	.	15
CARDRGRPKTQYF	TGTGCCAGAGACAGGGGAAGGCCAAAGACCCAGTACTTC	TRBV27	TRBD1	TRBJ2-5	.	13
CASSQEVEGMDGYTF	TGTGCCAGCAGCCAAGAAGTTGAGGGAATGGATGGCTACACCTTC	TRBV4-2	.	TRBJ1-2	.	15
CASRWDTDSNYGYTF	TGTGCCAGCAGGTGGGACACGGATTCTAACTATGGCTACACCTTC	TRBV7-9	.	TRBJ1-2	.	15
CASSLGGGRSYNEQFF	TGCGCCAGCAGCTTGGGCGGGGGCCGCTCCTACAATGAGCAGTTCTTC	TRBV5-1	.	TRBJ2-1	.	16
CASSLGAAGGAEKLFF	TGTGCCAGCAGCTTAGGGGCGGCGGGAGGAGCTGAAAAACTGTTTTTT	TRBV13	.	TRBJ1-4	once	16
CASSLAGPTEAFF	TGTGCCAGCAGTTTGGCGGGGCCCACTGAAGCTTTCTTT	TRBV12-3/TRBV12-4	.	TRBJ1-1	once	13
CASSSAQGYVSGNTIYF	TGTGCCAGCAGCTCTGCACAGGGATATGTCTCTGGAAACACCATATATTTT	TRBV7-9	.	TRBJ1-3	.	17
CASSSTGDQPQHF	TGTGCCAGCAGCTCGACAGGGGATCAGCCCCAGCATTTT	TRBV7-9	TRBD1	TRBJ1-5	once	13
CASSLSWGGAYEQYF	TGTGCCAGCAGTTTATCATGGGGGGGGGCCTACGAGCAGTACTTC	TRBV27	TRBD2	TRBJ2-7	.	15
CSVDGLRGSSYEQYF	TGCAGCGTTGATGGTTTACGAGGGAGCTCCTACGAGCAGTACTTC	TRBV29-1	.	TRBJ2-7	once	15
CASSQGSGGTSSTDTQYF	TGTGCCAGCAGCCAAGGTAGCGGGGGGACTTCGAGCACAGATACGCAGTATTTT	TRBV3-1/TRBV3-2	TRBD2	TRBJ2-3	.	18
CASSFNSGTSTDTQYF	TGTGCCAGCAGCTTCAATAGCGGGACTAGCACAGATACGCAGTATTTT	TRBV7-2	TRBD2	TRBJ2-3	.	16
CSVELGGTGSNQPQHF	TGCAGCGTTGAACTTGGAGGGACAGGGAGCAATCAGCCCCAGCATTTT	TRBV29-1	TRBD1	TRBJ1-5	.	16
CASSPGGRTNEKLFF	TGTGCCAGCAGCCCCGGGGGGAGAACTAATGAAAAACTGTTTTTT	TRBV13	.	TRBJ1-4	.	15
CASSKVGKGDTEAFF	TGTGCCAGCAGCAAAGTAGGGAAGGGGGACACTGAAGCTTTCTTT	TRBV21-1	.	TRBJ1-1	.	15
CASSRLTGGYTEAFF	TGTGCCAGCAGTAGACTGACAGGGGGCTATACTGAAGCTTTCTTT	TRBV25-1	TRBD1	TRBJ1-1	once	15
CASSQGQGRYNYEQYF	TGTGCCAGCAGCCAGGGACAGGGGCGATACAACTACGAGCAGTACTTC	TRBV7-9	TRBD1	TRBJ2-7	.	16
CASSIVRDSYEQYF	TGTGCCAGTAGTATAGTGAGGGATTCCTACGAGCAGTACTTC	TRBV19	.	TRBJ2-7	.	14
CASSMPDNQPQHF	TGTGCCAGTAGTATGCCAGATAATCAGCCCCAGCATTTT	TRBV19	.	TRBJ1-5	.	13
CASSSGGVYGYTF	TGTGCCAGCAGCTCGGGGGGAGTCTATGGCTACACCTTC	TRBV5-6	.	TRBJ1-2	.	13
CASSEYRGSSVGSYYGYTF	TGTGCCAGCAGTGAATACAGGGGGTCCTCTGTTGGGTCGTACTATGGCTACACCTTC	TRBV6-1	TRBD1	TRBJ1-2	once	19
CATKVSAQVTSQPQHF	TGTGCCACCAAAGTATCGGCACAGGTTACAAGTCAGCCCCAGCATTTT	TRBV19	.	TRBJ1-5	.	16
CASSQAARTSSADTQYF	TGTGCCAGCAGCCAAGCCGCGAGGACTAGCTCCGCAGATACGCAGTATTTT	TRBV4-2	TRBD2	TRBJ2-3	.	17
CASSHPTDLANEKLFF	TGTGCCAGCAGTCATCCGACAGACCTCGCTAATGAAAAACTGTTTTTT	TRBV25-1	.	TRBJ1-4	.	16